The rows below give T cell receptor beta chains drawn from one sample of a study of blood T cell repertoires in COVID-19. Assay: immunoSEQ multiplex PCR; the TCRdb copy retains only in-frame clones and omits some. The sample gives about 320,000 clones, just over 85% of which show up once; less than 11% is in the top ten. Sequencing was performed on PBMCs or T cells enriched from blood (not recorded which). All receptors derive from a woman aged 18 to 35 who had recovered from COVID-19. Both conserved end residues are part of each CDR3. The D gene is left open where the match is weak. The size entry is marked missing in some rows and otherwise reads once, few, many or a size class.

cdr3_aa cdr3_nt j_call clone_size d_call v_call
CASSMDRGAVYEQFF TGTGCCAGTAGTATGGACAGGGGCGCTGTCTATGAGCAGTTCTTC TRBJ2-1 . TRBD1 TRBV19
CASSLAWTAKNTEAFF TGCGCCAGCAGCTTGGCTTGGACAGCGAAGAACACTGAAGCTTTCTTT TRBJ1-1 . . TRBV5-1
CASSLEGLNNEQFF TGCGCCAGCAGCTTGGAGGGACTTAACAATGAGCAGTTCTTC TRBJ2-1 . . TRBV5-1
CASSQGARGLETQYF TGCGCCAGCAGCCAAGGGGCTCGAGGGCTCGAGACCCAGTACTTC TRBJ2-5 . . TRBV4-1
CASSEGGGDTDTQYF TGTGCCAGCAGTGAAGGGGGGGGAGACACAGATACGCAGTATTTT TRBJ2-3 . . TRBV6-4
CASSLGRVFQADTQYF TGTGCCAGCAGCTTAGGCAGGGTATTTCAGGCAGATACGCAGTATTTT TRBJ2-3 . . TRBV13
CASSPVPQVNQPQHF TGTGCCAGCTCACCAGTCCCACAGGTTAATCAGCCCCAGCATTTT TRBJ1-5 . . TRBV18
CASSQYQGANGYTF TGTGCCAGCAGCCAATACCAGGGGGCGAATGGCTACACCTTC TRBJ1-2 once TRBD1 TRBV3-1/TRBV3-2
CASSYEGGFYQETQYF TGTGCCAGCAGTTACGAGGGCGGGTTCTACCAAGAGACCCAGTACTTC TRBJ2-5 once . TRBV6-5
CARSIGPGVRTQYF TGTGCCAGAAGCATCGGGCCGGGGGTACGGACCCAGTACTTC TRBJ2-5 . . TRBV5-3